Listed below are T cell receptor beta chains from one sample, sequenced in a study of T cell repertoires in cytomegalovirus infection. Their recognized antigens are unknown. TCRdb re-called the reads with MiXCR, one entry per CDR3 protein. This table holds some 57,000 distinct CDR3 sequences, about 33% found once. Sequencing used PBMCs, sequenced either directly or after in vitro stimulation (not recorded which). These receptors all come from a human donor in good health (CMV status not recorded). Some clones in this sample may be carry-over from other donors' samples. Both conserved end residues are part of each CDR3. A D gene is named only where the DNA matches it firmly. Some rows mark clone size as missing; the rest say once, few, many or name a class of expanded clone.

D,V,size,J,CDR3,DNA
.,TRBV4-1,.,TRBJ2-3,CASSGRADTQYF,TGCGCCAGCAGCGGCAGGGCAGATACGCAGTATTTT
.,TRBV7-2,few,TRBJ2-3,CASSLAPNTQYF,TGTGCCAGCAGCCTAGCGCCTAATACGCAGTATTTT
TRBD2,TRBV12-3/TRBV12-4,.,TRBJ2-5,CASSKTTGGAGETQYF,TGTGCCAGCAGTAAGACGACCGGGGGGGCGGGAGAGACCCAGTACTTC
.,TRBV7-6,few,TRBJ2-1,CASSLVGEQFF,TGTGCCAGCAGCTTAGTAGGAGAGCAGTTCTTC
.,TRBV27,.,TRBJ2-7,CASRSVVYEQYF,TGTGCCAGCAGATCAGTAGTCTACGAGCAGTACTTC
.,TRBV12-3/TRBV12-4,.,TRBJ1-3,CASGWDTIYF,TGTGCCAGCGGGTGGGACACCATATATTTT
.,TRBV18,.,TRBJ1-1,CASLMWSSNTKAFF,TGTGCCAGCCTAATGTGGAGTTCTAACACTAAAGCTTTCTTT
TRBD2,TRBV7-8,many,TRBJ2-1,CASSLVWTSGTNEQFF,TGTGCCAGCAGCTTAGTTTGGACTAGCGGGACCAATGAGCAGTTCTTC
.,TRBV6-5,.,TRBJ1-5,CASSYSSGAGQPQHF,TGTGCCAGCAGTTACTCGAGCGGGGCCGGGCAGCCCCAGCATTTT
.,TRBV24-1,.,TRBJ2-2,CATSASERFTGELFF,TGTGCCACCAGTGCTTCGGAGCGATTCACCGGGGAGCTGTTTTTT
.,TRBV11-2,many,TRBJ1-4,CASSLTATNEKLFF,TGTGCCAGCAGCTTAACAGCCACTAATGAAAAACTGTTTTTT
TRBD2,TRBV6-6,.,TRBJ2-1,CASRTSGGYEQFF,TGTGCCAGCAGAACTAGCGGGGGTTATGAGCAGTTCTTC
.,TRBV18,.,TRBJ2-1,CASSPWTVSSYNEQFF,TGTGCCAGCTCACCGTGGACCGTGAGCTCCTACAATGAGCAGTTCTTC
TRBD1,TRBV7-9,.,TRBJ2-3,CASSPNRGMDTQYF,TGTGCCAGCAGCCCCAACAGGGGAATGGATACGCAGTATTTT
.,TRBV28,few,TRBJ2-5,CASRSQAQETQYF,TGTGCCAGCAGGTCCCAGGCCCAAGAGACCCAGTACTTC
.,TRBV20-1,once,TRBJ2-5,CSATPGVGETQYF,TGCAGTGCTACCCCGGGAGTTGGGGAGACCCAGTACTTC
TRBD1,TRBV4-1,.,TRBJ1-2,CASSQSRDREITF,TGCGCCAGCAGCCAGAGCCGGGACAGGGAGATCACCTTC
TRBD1,TRBV11-3,.,TRBJ2-3,CASSRDRDTDTQYF,TGTGCCAGCAGCCGGGACAGGGACACAGATACGCAGTATTTT
TRBD1,TRBV9,.,TRBJ1-4,CASSAGTGVEANEKLFF,TGTGCCAGCAGCGCGGGGACAGGGGTGGAGGCTAATGAAAAACTGTTTTTT
.,TRBV5-4,.,TRBJ1-2,CASSVVGAASYRGYTF,TGTGCCAGCAGTGTTGTGGGGGCTGCGTCCTACCGGGGCTACACCTTC
.,TRBV29-1,.,TRBJ2-2,CSVEANTGELFF,TGCAGCGTAGAGGCCAACACCGGGGAGCTGTTTTTT
TRBD2,TRBV7-2,many,TRBJ2-1,CASSSGGSNEQFF,TGTGCCAGCAGCTCGGGGGGTTCAAACGAGCAGTTCTTC
.,TRBV20-1,.,TRBJ2-1,CSAREGPPSDEQFF,TGCAGTGCTAGAGAGGGCCCCCCGTCGGATGAGCAGTTCTTC
.,TRBV12-3/TRBV12-4,few,TRBJ1-3,CASSDRTGNTIYF,TGTGCCAGCAGTGACAGGACGGGAAACACCATATATTTT